What follows describes a single TCR beta chain. The target antigen is unknown. This sample is part of a study of Ad26.COV2.S vaccination and SARS-CoV-2 variants. Study findings and constraints: Assessments of TCR breadth and depth may have underestimated the total T cell responses.

The assay was immunoSEQ multiplex PCR, and TCRdb's table has in-frame clones only and misses some. The sample holds about 470,000 clones, less than 95% seen once. Treatment indicated: roughly 20 received Ad26.COV2.S at low or high dose, single or two shots; about 5 received placebo; per-sample allocation not given. The study sampled participants on day 63 after the first vaccine or placebo injection. An adult aged 18-55 years in Boston served as the donor. This vaccine is an Ad26 vector that expresses the Wuhan-strain SARS-CoV-2 spike. Sequencing used peripheral blood, obtained in a trial of Ad26.COV2.S vaccine versus placebo. The source is a person between 18 and 60 years old who received the Ad26.COV2.S COVID-19 vaccine or a placebo.

The CDR3 is CAITRTSARSYNEQFF. In DNA form, the CDR3 reads TGTGCCATCACTCGGACTAGCGCCCGCTCCTACAATGAGCAGTTCTTC. The gene calls are TRBV10-3 and TRBJ2-1, with 9 bases fitting TRBD2. The CDR3 is 16 amino acids. CDR1 and CDR2 from the germline V gene are ENHRY and SYGVKD. V shed 7 bases and J 0 bases; nucleotides not matched to a gene: 7.